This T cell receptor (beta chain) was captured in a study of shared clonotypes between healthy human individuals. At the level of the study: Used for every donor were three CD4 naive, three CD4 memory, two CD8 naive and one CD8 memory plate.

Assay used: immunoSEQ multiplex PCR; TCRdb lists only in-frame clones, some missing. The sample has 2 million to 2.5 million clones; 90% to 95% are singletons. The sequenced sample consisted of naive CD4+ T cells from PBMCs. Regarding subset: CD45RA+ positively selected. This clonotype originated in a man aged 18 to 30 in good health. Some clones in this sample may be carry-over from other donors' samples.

The CDR3 reads CASSEQGSAGEQYF. The CDR3 coding sequence is TGTGCCAGCAGTGAACAAGGATCAGCCGGGGAGCAGTACTTC. The rearrangement uses TRBV6-1 and TRBJ2-7; D gene unclear. The CDR3 extends over 14 amino acids. V lost 2 bases to trimming and J lost 7 bases, with 15 bases between them. Germline loops: CDR1 MNHNS, CDR2 SASEGT.